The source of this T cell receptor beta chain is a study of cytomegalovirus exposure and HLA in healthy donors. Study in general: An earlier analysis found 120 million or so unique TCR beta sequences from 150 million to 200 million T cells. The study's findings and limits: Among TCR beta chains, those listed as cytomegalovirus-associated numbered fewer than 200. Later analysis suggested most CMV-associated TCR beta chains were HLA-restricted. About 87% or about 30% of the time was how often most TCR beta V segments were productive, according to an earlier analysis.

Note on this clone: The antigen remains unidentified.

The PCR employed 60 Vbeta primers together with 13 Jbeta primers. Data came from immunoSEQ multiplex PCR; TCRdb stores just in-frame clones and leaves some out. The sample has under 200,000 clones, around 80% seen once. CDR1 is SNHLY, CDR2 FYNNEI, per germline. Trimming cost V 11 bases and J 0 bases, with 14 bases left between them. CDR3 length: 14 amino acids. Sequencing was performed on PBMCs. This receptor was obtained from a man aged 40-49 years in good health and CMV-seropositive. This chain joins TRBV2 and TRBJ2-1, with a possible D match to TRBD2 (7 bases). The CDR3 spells CAGGGSSSYNEQFF. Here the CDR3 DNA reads TGTGCCGGGGGCGGGAGCAGCTCCTACAATGAGCAGTTCTTC.